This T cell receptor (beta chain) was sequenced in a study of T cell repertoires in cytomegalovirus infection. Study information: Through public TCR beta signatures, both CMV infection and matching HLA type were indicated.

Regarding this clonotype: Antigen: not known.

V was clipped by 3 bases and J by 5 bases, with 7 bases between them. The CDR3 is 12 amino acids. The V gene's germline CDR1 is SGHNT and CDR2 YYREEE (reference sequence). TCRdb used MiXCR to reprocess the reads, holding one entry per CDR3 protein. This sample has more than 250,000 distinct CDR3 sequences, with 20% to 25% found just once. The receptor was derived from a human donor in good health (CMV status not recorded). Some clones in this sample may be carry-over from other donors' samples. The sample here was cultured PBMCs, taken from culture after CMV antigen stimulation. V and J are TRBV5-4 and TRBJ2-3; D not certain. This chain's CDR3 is CASSSQVDTQYF. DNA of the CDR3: TGTGCCAGCAGCTCCCAAGTAGATACGCAGTATTTT.